A single T cell receptor beta chain is shown here with its context. These data come from a study of blood T cells in healthy people across ages. This CDR3 has 17 amino acids. Germline-derived CDR1 and CDR2 are LGHDT and YNNKEL (reference sequence). Germline trimming cut 4 bases from V and 7 bases from J; bases unmatched to any gene: 16. A second about 6 to 12 cycle PCR used barcoded and J-beta primers. One entry per CDR3 protein, called by TCRdb with MiXCR from the 5' RACE reads. The table records hundreds of thousands of distinct CDR3 sequences, approximately 30% of them present only once. The sequenced material came from blood. The clonotype originates from an elderly woman in good health. The gene calls are TRBV3-1 and TRBJ2-7; TRBD2 aligns across 10 bases. CDR3 nucleotides: TGTGCCAGCAGCCTAAGGATCGGAGCGGGGGGGCAGTCTGAGCAGTACTTC. Residues: CASSLRIGAGGQSEQYF.